This entry describes one T cell receptor (beta chain). The sample comes from a study of blood T cell repertoires in COVID-19. The CDR3 has 15 residues. The junction had 5 bases not matched to a gene; V was cut back by 2 bases and J by 4 bases. CDR1 is SGHRS, CDR2 YFSETQ, per germline. Only in-frame clones appear in the TCRdb table, and some are missing; sequencing was by immunoSEQ multiplex PCR. The sample gives a few hundred thousand clones, about 90% of which show up once; 1.5% to 2% is in the top ten. This chain uses TRBV5-1 with TRBJ1-4; the match to TRBD1 covers 7 bases. The sequence came from a woman aged 55-75 years who had recovered from COVID-19. What was sequenced was PBMCs or T cells enriched from blood (not recorded which). For the CDR3, the DNA is TGCGCCAGCAGCTTAAAGGGACAGATTAATGAAAAACTGTTTTTT. It yields the protein CASSLKGQINEKLFF.